Each of the 18 T cell receptor beta chains below was sequenced from the same sample in a study of blood T cell repertoires in COVID-19. Data came from immunoSEQ multiplex PCR; TCRdb stores just in-frame clones and leaves some out. Here the sample spans about 330,000 clones, roughly 86% being singletons. Sequencing was performed on peripheral blood. The receptors were gathered from a man aged 30 to 39 with COVID-19, enrolled during active disease.

The chain combines TRBV19 with TRBJ1-5; no reliable D call. The length of the CDR3 is 14 residues. Deletions cut 4 bases from V and 4 bases from J, with 11 bases between. Germline V gene data show CDR1 as LNHDA and CDR2 as SQIVND (reference sequence). The CDR3 loop reads CASSTSGGNQPQHF. In DNA, the CDR3 is TGTGCCAGTAGTACCTCCGGAGGTAATCAGCCCCAGCATTTT.

The CDR3 coding sequence is TGTGCCAGCTCACCACCGGATGAATTTCGGACAGGGTTTTACGAGCAGTACTTC. Amino acids: CASSPPDEFRTGFYEQYF. This chain connects TRBV18 to TRBJ2-7; TRBD1 agrees at 8 bases. CDR1 and CDR2 (germline): KGHSH, LQKENI. The CDR3 totals 18 residues. The V and J ends lost 0 bases and 4 bases, in that order; junction bases with no gene match: 14.

The rearrangement links TRBV7-9 to TRBJ1-2; D gene ambiguous. Germline lookup yields CDR1 SEHNR and CDR2 FQNEAQ (reference sequence). This CDR3 spans 13 amino acids. V dropped 2 bases and J dropped 6 bases, with 10 bases sitting between them. The CDR3 DNA sequence: TGTGCCAGCAGCTTATACGACACCGATGGCTACACCTTC. Translating gives CASSLYDTDGYTF. Full variable domain (outside the CDR3, taken from reference TRBV7-9 and TRBJ1-2): DTGVSQNPRHKITKRGQNVTFRCDPISEHNRLYWYRQTLGQGPEFLTYFQNEAQLEKSRLLSDRFSAERPKGSFSTLEIQRTEQGDSAMYLCASSLYDTDGYTFGSGTRLTVV.

The J gene is TRBJ2-5, the V gene TRBV11-1; D unresolved. This CDR3 comprises 14 residues. Germline V gene sequence: CDR1 SGHAT, CDR2 FQDESV (reference sequence). V gave up 1 base and J gave up 0 bases, with 6 bases separating them. In nucleotides, the CDR3 is TGTGCCAGCAGCTTAGACAGATACCAAGAGACCCAGTACTTC. Translated, it gives CASSLDRYQETQYF.

The V and J genes are TRBV6-5 and TRBJ1-3, with D tentatively TRBD1 (6 bases). Between the trimmed V and J ends, which lost 4 bases and 2 bases, there was a span of 12 bases. The germline V gene has CDR1 MNHEY and CDR2 SVGAGI. CDR3 length: 15 residues. The CDR3 DNA is TGTGCCAGCAGTTTAACAGGGATGACTGGAAACACCATATATTTT. This encodes CASSLTGMTGNTIYF.

This CDR3 is CASSFSGTSNQPQHF. CDR3 coding DNA: TGTGCCAGCAGCTTCTCCGGGACTTCCAATCAGCCCCAGCATTTT. The rearrangement uses TRBV7-2 and TRBJ1-5; D is possibly TRBD1 (5 bases). The CDR3 covers 15 residues. CDR1 is SGHTA, CDR2 FQGNSA, per germline. Trimming stripped 3 bases from V and 3 bases from J, with 12 bases between.

The chain joins TRBV11-2 to TRBJ2-7, with 7 bases fitting TRBD1. The CDR3 covers 14 residues. V was pared by 6 bases and J by 0 bases, with 5 bases of the junction left unmatched. Germline assignment: CDR1 SGHAT and CDR2 FQNNGV. The CDR3 is CASRGGLNSYEQYF. As DNA, the CDR3 is TGTGCCAGCAGAGGGGGCCTGAACTCCTACGAGCAGTACTTC.

J is TRBJ2-3 and V is TRBV24-1; 7 bases fit TRBD2. The CDR3 extends over 14 amino acids. Looked up from germline, CDR1 is KGHDR and CDR2 is SFDVKD. Germline trimming cut 7 bases from V and 0 bases from J; bases unmatched to any gene: 3. The CDR3 protein is CATRAGSSTDTQYF. In DNA form, the CDR3 reads TGTGCCACCAGAGCGGGAAGCAGCACAGATACGCAGTATTTT.

This rearrangement joins TRBV19 to TRBJ1-5; tentatively, D is TRBD1 (6 bases). Trimming took off 6 bases at V and 12 bases at J, with 21 bases between the two ends. The CDR3 runs 14 residues. From germline, CDR1 is LNHDA and CDR2 SQIVND (reference sequence). This CDR3 is CASSAPGAVRIQHF. The CDR3, as DNA: TGTGCCAGTAGCGCCCCAGGGGCGGTTCGGATCCAGCATTTT.

A single count supports this clone. The rearrangement joins TRBV7-9 to TRBJ2-5; D is ambiguous. The CDR3 has 15 amino acids. V lost 1 base, J lost 0 bases, and 9 bases lay in between. Germline assignment: CDR1 SEHNR and CDR2 FQNEAQ (reference sequence). DNA of the CDR3: TGTGCCAGCAGCTTAGTTGGCTTATACCAAGAGACCCAGTACTTC. Protein product: CASSLVGLYQETQYF.

The CDR3 here is CASSYPRGQPTNEKLFF. CDR3 bases: TGTGCCAGCAGTTACCCCCGCGGACAGCCAACTAATGAAAAACTGTTTTTT. The chain couples TRBV6-2 or TRBV6-3 to TRBJ1-4; perhaps TRBD1 as D (6 bases). V was shortened by 2 bases and J by 0 bases, with 13 bases between the two germline ends. The CDR3 has 17 residues. CDR1 MNHEY and CDR2 SVGEGT come from the germline V gene.

CDR3 region: CASSFETAWGSYNEQFF. The CDR3 DNA reads TGTGCCAGCAGCTTTGAGACAGCTTGGGGTTCCTACAATGAGCAGTTCTTC. J is TRBJ2-1 and V is TRBV7-9; tentatively, D is TRBD1 (5 bases). Germline CDR1 reads SEHNR; CDR2 reads FQNEAQ (reference sequence). This CDR3 spans 17 amino acids. Trimming pared 3 bases from V and 1 base from J, leaving 16 bases between.

This chain uses TRBV27 with TRBJ2-3; TRBD1 matches 8 bases. The CDR3 loop spans 16 amino acids. Looked up from germline, CDR1 is MNHEY and CDR2 is SMNVEV (reference sequence). V lost 5 bases and J lost 2; bases outside the gene matches: 9. CDR3 DNA: TGTGCCAGCAGTCCCAGGGGGCTAACCCCCACAGATACGCAGTATTTT. As protein: CASSPRGLTPTDTQYF.

The chain has TRBV28 and TRBJ2-6; perhaps TRBD2 as D (6 bases). The ends were cut back, 7 bases at V and 1 base at J, with 8 bases in the middle. The CDR3 loop spans 14 amino acids. Germline CDR1 MDHEN, CDR2 SYDVKM. CDR3 loop: CASIGSSGANVLTF. CDR3 sequence (DNA): TGTGCCAGCATCGGGAGTTCTGGGGCCAACGTCCTGACTTTC.

V is TRBV6-2 or TRBV6-3 and J is TRBJ2-1; D is perhaps TRBD2 (6 bases). The CDR3 totals 19 residues. In germline, CDR1 is MNHEY, CDR2 SVGEGT. Trimming pared 0 bases from V and 8 bases from J, leaving 26 bases between. As DNA, the CDR3 is TGTGCCAGCAGTTACTCTACTTCGGGACCCCTAGCGAGCGACTATGAGCAGTTCTTC. Amino acids: CASSYSTSGPLASDYEQFF.

The rearrangement links TRBV28 to TRBJ1-2; D gene ambiguous. V dropped 2 bases and J dropped 8 bases, with 15 bases sitting between them. The CDR3 has 14 residues. From germline, CDR1 is MDHEN and CDR2 SYDVKM. The CDR3, as DNA: TGTGCCAGCAGTTTAAGTTCCCCGAGAAAGGGCTACACCTTC. Residues: CASSLSSPRKGYTF.

This chain links TRBV11-1 with TRBJ1-2; 8 bases match TRBD1. The CDR3 runs to 13 residues. V was pared by 2 bases and J by 7 bases, with 3 bases of the junction left unmatched. The germline V gene has CDR1 SGHAT and CDR2 FQDESV (reference sequence). The CDR3 DNA is TGTGCCAGCAGCTTACAGGGGGCCAGTGGCTACACCTTC. This gives the protein CASSLQGASGYTF.

This chain connects TRBV19 to TRBJ1-5; a possible D gene is TRBD1 (5 bases). V was cut by 6 bases and J by 3 bases, with 18 bases left in between. The V gene's germline CDR1 is LNHDA and CDR2 SQIVND (reference sequence). This CDR3 has 16 residues. CDR3 DNA: TGTGCCAGTAGCCTCCTACGGGGGGAGATCAATCAGCCCCAGCATTTT. Protein product: CASSLLRGEINQPQHF.